This T cell receptor (beta chain) was profiled in a study of T cells expressing NK-cell markers. On the study more broadly: The eight sequenced donors comprised seven who were HCMV-seropositive and one who was seronegative. The study, taken as a whole, reports: In several donors, dominant clonotypes made up about 28.3-65% of CD3+CD56-NKG2C+ cells. It was still unclear whether expanded NKG2C+ T cell clones were HCMV specific.

TCR beta libraries carry UMIs added by 5'RACE template switching. TCRdb reprocessed the 5' RACE reads and keeps a single row for each CDR3 protein, giving no DNA. Here the sample table reports roughly 300,000 distinct CDR3 sequences. The CDR3 loop spans 13 amino acids. The V gene's germline CDR1 is KGHDR and CDR2 SFDVKD. On this clonotype: Antigen: not known.

This rearrangement joins TRBV24-1 to TRBJ2-1; TCRdb picks TRBD2, but there is no DNA to check that call. The receptor was isolated from a woman aged 18-70 years in good health. Sequencing was performed on blood T cells: a sorted CD56 or NKG2C T cell subset, CD4+ or CD8+ T cells, or bulk PBMC T cells (not recorded which). The CDR3 loop is CATTPSSENEQFF.